This TCR beta chain appears in the sequencing data of a study of CXCR3-negative and CXCR3-positive naive CD8 T cells. Study findings and constraints: Naive cells positive for CXCR3 carried more hydrophobic TRB CDR3s than CXCR3-negative ones.

Per germline, CDR1 SQVTM and CDR2 ANQGSEA. The CDR3 contains 16 residues. Via 5' RACE with UMI labels, TRB cDNA libraries were prepared. TCRdb re-called the 5' RACE reads and catalogs CDR3 proteins one per entry, DNA excluded. In all, the sample yields roughly 100,000 distinct CDR3 sequences. With respect to this clonotype: Its specificity is not known.

The TCR sequence derives from a human donor in good health. Some clones in this sample may be carry-over from other donors' samples. This chain joins TRBV29-1 and TRBJ1-2; TCRdb gives TRBD1 as the D gene, but with no DNA this cannot be confirmed. The sample taken for sequencing was naive CXCR3+ CD8+ T cells from blood. The subset is: CD45RO-CCR7+CD27+CD95- naive CD8+ T cells expressing CXCR3 (TNR3+). CDR3 loop: CSAWGGFGPESYGYTF.